This entry concerns a single T cell receptor beta chain. The V and J ends lost 2 bases and 6 bases respectively, with 20 bases between them. The V gene's germline CDR1 is MNHNS and CDR2 SASEGT. The CDR3 covers 17 residues. The entry originates in a study of cytomegalovirus exposure and HLA in healthy donors. 13 Jbeta primers and 60 Vbeta primers were used for the PCR. Clones were sequenced by immunoSEQ multiplex PCR, and TCRdb holds only the in-frame ones, with some missing. The listing records some 180,000 clones. The V call is TRBV6-1, the J call TRBJ1-5, with TRBD1 as a possible D gene (5 bases). The TCR comes from a man in his thirties or forties in good health and CMV-seronegative. What was sequenced was PBMCs. CDR3 loop: CASSESRGVTSGQPQHF. CDR3 DNA sequence: TGTGCCAGCAGTGAATCAAGGGGCGTCACATCCGGTCAGCCCCAGCATTTT.